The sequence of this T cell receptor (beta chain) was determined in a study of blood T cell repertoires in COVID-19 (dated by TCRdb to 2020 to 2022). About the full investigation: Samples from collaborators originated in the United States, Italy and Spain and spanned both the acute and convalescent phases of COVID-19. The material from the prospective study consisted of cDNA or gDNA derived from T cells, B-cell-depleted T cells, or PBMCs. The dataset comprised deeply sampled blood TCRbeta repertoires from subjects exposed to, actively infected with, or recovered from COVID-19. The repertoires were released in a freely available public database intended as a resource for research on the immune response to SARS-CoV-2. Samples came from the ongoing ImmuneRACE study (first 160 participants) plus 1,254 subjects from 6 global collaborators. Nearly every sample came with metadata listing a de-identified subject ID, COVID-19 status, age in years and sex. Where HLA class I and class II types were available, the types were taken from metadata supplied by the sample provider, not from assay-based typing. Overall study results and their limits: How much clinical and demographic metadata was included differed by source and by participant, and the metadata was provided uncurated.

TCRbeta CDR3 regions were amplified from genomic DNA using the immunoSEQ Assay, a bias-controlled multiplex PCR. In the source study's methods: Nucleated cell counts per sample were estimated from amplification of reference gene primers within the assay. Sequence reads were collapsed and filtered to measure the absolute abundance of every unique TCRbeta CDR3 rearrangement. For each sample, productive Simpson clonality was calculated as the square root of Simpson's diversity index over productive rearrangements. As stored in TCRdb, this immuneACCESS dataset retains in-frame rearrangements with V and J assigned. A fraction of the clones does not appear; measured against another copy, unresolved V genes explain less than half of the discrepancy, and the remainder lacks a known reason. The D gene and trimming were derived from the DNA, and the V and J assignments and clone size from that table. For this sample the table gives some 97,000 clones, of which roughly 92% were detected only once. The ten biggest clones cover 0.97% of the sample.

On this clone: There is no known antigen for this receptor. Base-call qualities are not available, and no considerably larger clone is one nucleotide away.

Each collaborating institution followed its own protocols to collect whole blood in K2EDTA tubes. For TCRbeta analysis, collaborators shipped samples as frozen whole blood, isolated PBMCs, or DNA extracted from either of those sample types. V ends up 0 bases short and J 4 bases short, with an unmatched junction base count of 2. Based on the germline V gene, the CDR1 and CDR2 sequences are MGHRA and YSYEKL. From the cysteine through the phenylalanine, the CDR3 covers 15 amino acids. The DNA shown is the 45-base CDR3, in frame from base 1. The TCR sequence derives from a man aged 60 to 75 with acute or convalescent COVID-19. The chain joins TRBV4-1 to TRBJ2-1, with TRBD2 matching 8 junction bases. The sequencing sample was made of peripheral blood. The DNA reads TGCGCCAGCAGCCAAGATTCTAGCGGGTACAATGAGCAGTTCTTC. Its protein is CASSQDSSGYNEQFF.